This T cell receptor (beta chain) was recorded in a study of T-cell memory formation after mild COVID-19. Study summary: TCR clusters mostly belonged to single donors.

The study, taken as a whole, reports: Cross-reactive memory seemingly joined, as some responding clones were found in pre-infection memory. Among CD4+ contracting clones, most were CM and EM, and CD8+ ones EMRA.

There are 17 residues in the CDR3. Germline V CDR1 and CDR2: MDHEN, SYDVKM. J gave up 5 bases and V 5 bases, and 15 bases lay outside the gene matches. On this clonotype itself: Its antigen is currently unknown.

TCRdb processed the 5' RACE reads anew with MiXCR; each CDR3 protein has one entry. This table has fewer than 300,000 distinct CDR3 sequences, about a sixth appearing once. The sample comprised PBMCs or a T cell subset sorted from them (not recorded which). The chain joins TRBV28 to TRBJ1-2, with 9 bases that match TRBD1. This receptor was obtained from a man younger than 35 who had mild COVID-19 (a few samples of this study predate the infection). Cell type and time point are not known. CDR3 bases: TGTGCCAGCAGTGTCGGAACAGGGGGCGAAGGGTGGTATGGCTACACCTTC. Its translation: CASSVGTGGEGWYGYTF.